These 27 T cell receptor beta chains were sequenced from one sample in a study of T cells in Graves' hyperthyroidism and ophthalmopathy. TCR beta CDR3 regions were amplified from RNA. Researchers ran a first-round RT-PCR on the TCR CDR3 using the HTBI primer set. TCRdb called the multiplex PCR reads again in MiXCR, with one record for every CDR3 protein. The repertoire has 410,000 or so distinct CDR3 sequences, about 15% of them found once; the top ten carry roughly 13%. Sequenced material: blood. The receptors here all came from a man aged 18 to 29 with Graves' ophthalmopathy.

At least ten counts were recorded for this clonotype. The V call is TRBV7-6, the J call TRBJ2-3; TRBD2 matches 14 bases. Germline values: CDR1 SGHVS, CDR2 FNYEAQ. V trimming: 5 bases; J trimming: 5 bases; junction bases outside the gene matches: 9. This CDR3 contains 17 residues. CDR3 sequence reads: CASSPQRLAGGLDTQYF. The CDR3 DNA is TGTGCCAGCAGCCCCCAACGACTAGCGGGGGGGTTAGATACGCAGTATTTT.

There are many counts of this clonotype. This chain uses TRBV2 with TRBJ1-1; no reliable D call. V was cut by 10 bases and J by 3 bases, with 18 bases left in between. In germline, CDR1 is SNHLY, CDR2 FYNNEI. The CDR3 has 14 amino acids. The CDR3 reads CATTAPQVDTEAFF. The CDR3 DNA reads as TGTGCCACTACGGCCCCCCAGGTCGACACTGAAGCTTTCTTT.

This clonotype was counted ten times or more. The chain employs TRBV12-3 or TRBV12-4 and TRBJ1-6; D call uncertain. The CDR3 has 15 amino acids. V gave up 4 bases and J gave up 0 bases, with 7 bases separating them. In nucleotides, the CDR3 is TGTGCCAGCAGTTCGGAGGGCTCCTATAATTCACCCCTCCACTTT. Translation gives CASSSEGSYNSPLHF.

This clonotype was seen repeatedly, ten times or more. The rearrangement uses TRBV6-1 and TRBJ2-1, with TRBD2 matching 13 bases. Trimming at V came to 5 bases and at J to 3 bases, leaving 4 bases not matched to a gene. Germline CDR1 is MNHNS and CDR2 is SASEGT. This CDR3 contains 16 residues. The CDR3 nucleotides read TGTGCCAGCAGTCAAGGGACTAGCGGGGTCTACAATGAGCAGTTCTTC. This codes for CASSQGTSGVYNEQFF.

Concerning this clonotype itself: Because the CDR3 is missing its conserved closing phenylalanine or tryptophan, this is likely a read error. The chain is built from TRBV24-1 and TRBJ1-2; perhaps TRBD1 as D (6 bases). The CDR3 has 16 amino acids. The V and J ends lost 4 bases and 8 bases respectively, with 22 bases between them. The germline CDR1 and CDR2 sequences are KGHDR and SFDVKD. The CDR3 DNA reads TGTGCCACCAGTGACTCCCGGGCAGGGGATGTGAGGGGCTACACCCTC. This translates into CATSDSRAGDVRGYTL.

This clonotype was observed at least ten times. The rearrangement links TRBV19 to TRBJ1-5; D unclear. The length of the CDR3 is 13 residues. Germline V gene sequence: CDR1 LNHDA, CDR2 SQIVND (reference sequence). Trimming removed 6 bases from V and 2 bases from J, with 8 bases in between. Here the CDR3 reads CASSYQGNQPQHF. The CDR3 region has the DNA TGTGCCAGTAGCTATCAGGGCAATCAGCCCCAGCATTTT.

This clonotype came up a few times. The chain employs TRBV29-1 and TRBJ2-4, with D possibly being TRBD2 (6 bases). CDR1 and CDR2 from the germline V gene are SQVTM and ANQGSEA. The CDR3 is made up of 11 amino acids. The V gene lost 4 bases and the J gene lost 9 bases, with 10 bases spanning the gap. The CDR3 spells CSVVVGGIQYF. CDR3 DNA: TGCAGCGTTGTGGTCGGGGGCATTCAGTACTTC.

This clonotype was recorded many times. The CDR3 loop is CASSESGTAYNEQFF. DNA for the CDR3: TGTGCCAGCAGTGAATCGGGGACTGCCTACAATGAGCAGTTCTTC. The genes are TRBV6-1 and TRBJ2-1; tentative D call: TRBD2 (6 bases). V lost 2 bases to trimming and J lost 2 bases, with 10 bases between them. In germline, CDR1 is MNHNS, CDR2 SASEGT. The CDR3 has 15 amino acids.

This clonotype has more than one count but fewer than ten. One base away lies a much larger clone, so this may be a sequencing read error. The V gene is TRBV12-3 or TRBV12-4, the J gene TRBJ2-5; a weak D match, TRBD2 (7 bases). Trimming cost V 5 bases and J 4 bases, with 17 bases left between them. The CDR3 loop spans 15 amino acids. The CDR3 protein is CASSKGGGGLETQYF. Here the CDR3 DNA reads TGTGCCAGCAGTAAAGGTGGGGGGGGGCTAGAGACCCAGTACTTC.

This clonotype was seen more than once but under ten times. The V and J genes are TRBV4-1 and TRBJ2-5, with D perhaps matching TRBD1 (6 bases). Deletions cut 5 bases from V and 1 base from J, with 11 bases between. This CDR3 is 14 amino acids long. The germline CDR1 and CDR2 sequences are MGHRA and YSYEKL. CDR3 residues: CASSRGGLQETQYF. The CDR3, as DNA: TGCGCCAGCAGCAGAGGGGGTCTCCAAGAGACCCAGTACTTC.

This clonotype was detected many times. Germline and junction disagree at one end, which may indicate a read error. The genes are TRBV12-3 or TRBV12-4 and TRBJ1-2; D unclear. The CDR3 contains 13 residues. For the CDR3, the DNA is TGTGCCAGCAGCTTAGGGCAGAACTATGGCTACACCTTC. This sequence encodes CASSLGQNYGYTF.

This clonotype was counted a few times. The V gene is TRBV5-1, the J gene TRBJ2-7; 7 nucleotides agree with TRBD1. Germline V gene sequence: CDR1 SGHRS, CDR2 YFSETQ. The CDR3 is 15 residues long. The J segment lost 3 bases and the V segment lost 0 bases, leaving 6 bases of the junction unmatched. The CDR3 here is CASSLGQGYFYEQYF. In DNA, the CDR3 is TGCGCCAGCAGCTTGGGACAGGGATACTTCTACGAGCAGTACTTC.

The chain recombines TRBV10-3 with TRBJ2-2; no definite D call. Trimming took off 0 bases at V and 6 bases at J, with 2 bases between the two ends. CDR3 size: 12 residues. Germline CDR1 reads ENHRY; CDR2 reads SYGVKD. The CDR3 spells CAISESPGELFF. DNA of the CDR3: TGTGCCATCAGTGAGTCCCCCGGGGAGCTGTTTTTT.

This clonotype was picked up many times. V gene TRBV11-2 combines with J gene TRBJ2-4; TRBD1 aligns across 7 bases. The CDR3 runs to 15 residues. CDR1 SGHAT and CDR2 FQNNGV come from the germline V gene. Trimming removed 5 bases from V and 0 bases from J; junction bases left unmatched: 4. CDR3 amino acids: CASSLDRLAKNIQYF. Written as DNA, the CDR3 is TGTGCCAGCAGCCTGGACAGGCTAGCCAAAAACATTCAGTACTTC.

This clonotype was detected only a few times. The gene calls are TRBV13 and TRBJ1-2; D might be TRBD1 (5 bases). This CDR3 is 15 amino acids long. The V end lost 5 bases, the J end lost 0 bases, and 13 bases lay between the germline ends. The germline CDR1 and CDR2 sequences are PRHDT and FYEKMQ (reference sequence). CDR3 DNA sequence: TGTGCCAGCAGCCAGGGCCCCGGGGCTAACTATGGCTACACCTTC. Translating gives CASSQGPGANYGYTF.

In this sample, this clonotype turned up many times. The CDR3 region has the DNA TGTGCCTGGACTGGGGATACGTACGAGCAGTACTTC. Its translation is CAWTGDTYEQYF. The rearrangement uses TRBV30 and TRBJ2-7, with D uncertain. Germline assignment: CDR1 GTSNPN and CDR2 SVGIG (reference sequence). The CDR3 is made up of 12 amino acids. Trimming pared 4 bases from V and 4 bases from J, leaving 11 bases between.

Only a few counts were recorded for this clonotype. In DNA form, the CDR3 reads TGTGCCAGCAGTTTATCAAAGGGAGCGGAGCAGTACTTC. It is translated as CASSLSKGAEQYF. V and J are TRBV27 and TRBJ2-7; tentative D call: TRBD2 (5 bases). V was trimmed by 0 bases and J by 7 bases, leaving 10 bases between them. Germline CDR1 MNHEY, CDR2 SMNVEV (reference sequence). The CDR3 consists of 13 residues.

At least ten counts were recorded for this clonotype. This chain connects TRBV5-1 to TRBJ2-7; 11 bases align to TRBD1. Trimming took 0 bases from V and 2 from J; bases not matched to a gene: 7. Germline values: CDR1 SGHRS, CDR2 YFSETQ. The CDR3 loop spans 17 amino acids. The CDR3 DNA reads TGCGCCAGCAGCTTGGCCCGGGGACAGGGGGTCGCCTACGAGCAGTACTTC. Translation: CASSLARGQGVAYEQYF.

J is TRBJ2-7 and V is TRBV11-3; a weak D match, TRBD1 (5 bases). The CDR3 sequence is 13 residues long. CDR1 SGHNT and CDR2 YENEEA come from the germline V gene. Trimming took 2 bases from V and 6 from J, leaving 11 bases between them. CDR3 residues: CASSLRQGSEQYF. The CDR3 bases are TGTGCCAGCAGCTTAAGGCAGGGCTCCGAGCAGTACTTC.

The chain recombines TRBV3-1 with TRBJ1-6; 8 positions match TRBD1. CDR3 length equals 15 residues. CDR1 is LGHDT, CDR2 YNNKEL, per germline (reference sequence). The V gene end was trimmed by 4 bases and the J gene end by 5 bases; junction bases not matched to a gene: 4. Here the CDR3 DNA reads TGTGCCAGCAGCCCCCGGGACAGGCATAATTCACCCCTCCACTTT. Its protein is CASSPRDRHNSPLHF.

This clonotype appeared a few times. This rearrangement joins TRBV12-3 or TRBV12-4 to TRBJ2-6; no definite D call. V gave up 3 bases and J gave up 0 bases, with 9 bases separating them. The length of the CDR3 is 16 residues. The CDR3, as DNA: TGTGCCAGCAGTTTTGTGGAATACTCTGGGGCCAACGTCCTGACTTTC. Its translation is CASSFVEYSGANVLTF.

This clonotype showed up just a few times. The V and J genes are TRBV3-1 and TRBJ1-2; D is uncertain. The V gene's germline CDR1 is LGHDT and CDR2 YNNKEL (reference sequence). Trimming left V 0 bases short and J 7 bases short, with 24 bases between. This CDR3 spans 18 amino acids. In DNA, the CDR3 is TGTGCCAGCAGCCAAGATAGCCCCCTCCGAGTTTCCTTAGGTGGCTACACCTTC. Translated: CASSQDSPLRVSLGGYTF.

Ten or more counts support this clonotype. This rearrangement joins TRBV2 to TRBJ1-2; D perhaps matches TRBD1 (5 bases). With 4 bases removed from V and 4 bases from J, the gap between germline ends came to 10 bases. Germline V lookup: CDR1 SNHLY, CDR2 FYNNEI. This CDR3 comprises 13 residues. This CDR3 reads CASSAGTTYGYTF. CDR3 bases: TGTGCCAGCAGTGCCGGGACCACCTATGGCTACACCTTC.

CDR3 coding DNA: TGCAGTGCTAGAGTAGGGAACGCTAACTATGGCTACACCTTC. Its protein product is CSARVGNANYGYTF. The chain carries TRBV20-1 and TRBJ1-2; D remains ambiguous. The V end was cut by 1 base, the J end by 0 bases, with 9 bases between. Germline CDR1 is DFQATT and CDR2 is SNEGSKA (reference sequence). CDR3 length: 14 residues.

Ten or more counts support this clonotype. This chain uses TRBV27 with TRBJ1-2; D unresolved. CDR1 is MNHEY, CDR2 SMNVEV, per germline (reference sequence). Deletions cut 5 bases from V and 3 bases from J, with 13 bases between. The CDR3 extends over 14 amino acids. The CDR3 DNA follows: TGTGCCAGCAGTCTATTAAGCTCGGACTATGGCTACACCTTC. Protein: CASSLLSSDYGYTF.

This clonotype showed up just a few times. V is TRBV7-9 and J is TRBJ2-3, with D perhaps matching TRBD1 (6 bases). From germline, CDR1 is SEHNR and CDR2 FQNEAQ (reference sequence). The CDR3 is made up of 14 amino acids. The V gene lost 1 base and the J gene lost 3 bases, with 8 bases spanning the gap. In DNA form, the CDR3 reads TGTGCCAGCAGCTTAGACAGGGCGACAGATACGCAGTATTTT. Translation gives CASSLDRATDTQYF.

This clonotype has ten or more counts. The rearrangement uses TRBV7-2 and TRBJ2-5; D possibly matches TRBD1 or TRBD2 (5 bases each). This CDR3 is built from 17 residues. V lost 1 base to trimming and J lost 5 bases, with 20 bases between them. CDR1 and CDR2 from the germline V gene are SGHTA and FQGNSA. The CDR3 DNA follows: TGTGCCAGCAGCTTAGGGGTGGACTGGGGACGGCGGGAGACCCAGTACTTC. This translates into CASSLGVDWGRRETQYF.